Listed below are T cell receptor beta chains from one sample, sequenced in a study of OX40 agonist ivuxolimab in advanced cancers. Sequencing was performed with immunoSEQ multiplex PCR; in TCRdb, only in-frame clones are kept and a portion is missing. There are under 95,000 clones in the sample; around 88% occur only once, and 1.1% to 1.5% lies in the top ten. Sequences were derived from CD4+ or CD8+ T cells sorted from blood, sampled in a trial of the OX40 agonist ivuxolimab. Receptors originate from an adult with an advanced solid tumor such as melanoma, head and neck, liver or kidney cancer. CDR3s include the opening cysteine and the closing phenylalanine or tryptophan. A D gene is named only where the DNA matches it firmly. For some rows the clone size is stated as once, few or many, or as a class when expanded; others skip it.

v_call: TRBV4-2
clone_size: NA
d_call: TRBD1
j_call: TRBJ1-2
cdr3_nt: TGTGCCAGCAGCCAAGACACGGGACAGCGCTCTTCCCACTATGGCTACACCTTC
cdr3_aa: CASSQDTGQRSSHYGYTF

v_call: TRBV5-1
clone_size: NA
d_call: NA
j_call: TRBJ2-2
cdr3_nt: TGCGCCAGCAGCTTGGCCCAGGGCGGGGAGCTGTTTTTT
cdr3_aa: CASSLAQGGELFF

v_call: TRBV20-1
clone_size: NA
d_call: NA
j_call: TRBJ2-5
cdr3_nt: TGCAGTGCGGTTACAGAGGCCCAGTACTTC
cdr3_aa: CSAVTEAQYF

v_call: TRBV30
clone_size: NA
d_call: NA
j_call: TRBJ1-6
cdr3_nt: TGTGCCTGGAGGAGGCTCTCCGGCGTTAATTCACCCCTCCACTTT
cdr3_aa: CAWRRLSGVNSPLHF

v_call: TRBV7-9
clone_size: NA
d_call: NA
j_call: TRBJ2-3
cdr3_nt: TGTGCCAGCAGCTTAGACACAGATACGCAGTATTTT
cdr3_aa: CASSLDTDTQYF

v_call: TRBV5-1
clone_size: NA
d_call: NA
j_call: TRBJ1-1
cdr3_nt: TGCGCCAGTACACGGGAGGGAAACACTGAAGCTTTCTTT
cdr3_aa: CASTREGNTEAFF

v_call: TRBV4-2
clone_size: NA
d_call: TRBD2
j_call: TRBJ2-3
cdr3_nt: TGTGCCAGCAGCCAAGATACTAGCGGGCTGAACACAGATACGCAGTATTTT
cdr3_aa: CASSQDTSGLNTDTQYF

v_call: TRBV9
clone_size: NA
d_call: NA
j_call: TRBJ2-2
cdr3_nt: TGTGCCAGCAGCGTAGAGGACTGGACGAACACCGGGGAGCTGTTTTTT
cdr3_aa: CASSVEDWTNTGELFF

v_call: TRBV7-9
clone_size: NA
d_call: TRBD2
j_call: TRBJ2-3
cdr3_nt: TGTGCCAGCAGCAGACTAGCGGGTTTGGGAGATACGCAGTATTTT
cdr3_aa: CASSRLAGLGDTQYF

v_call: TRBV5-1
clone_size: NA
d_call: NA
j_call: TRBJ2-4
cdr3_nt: TGCGCCAGCAGCTTTAATGGGGACGCGTATCTACAGAAAAACATTCAGTACTTC
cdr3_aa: CASSFNGDAYLQKNIQYF

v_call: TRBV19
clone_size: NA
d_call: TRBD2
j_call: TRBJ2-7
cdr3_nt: TGTGCCAGTAGTCCCTCGGGGCTAGCGGGGACCTACGAGCAGTACTTC
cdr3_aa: CASSPSGLAGTYEQYF

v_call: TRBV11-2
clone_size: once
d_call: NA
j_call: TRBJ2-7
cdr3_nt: TGTGCCAGCCGAAAAGGGGGTATGAACGAGCAGTACTTC
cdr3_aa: CASRKGGMNEQYF

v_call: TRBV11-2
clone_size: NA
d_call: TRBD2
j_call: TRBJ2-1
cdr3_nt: TGTGCCAGCAGCTTCGGTGGGCGGGAGAATGAGCAGTTCTTC
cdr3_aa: CASSFGGRENEQFF

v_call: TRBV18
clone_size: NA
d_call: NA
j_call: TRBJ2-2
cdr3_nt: TGTGCCAGCTCACCCTCCAGGGCCACCGGGGAGCTGTTTTTT
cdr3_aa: CASSPSRATGELFF

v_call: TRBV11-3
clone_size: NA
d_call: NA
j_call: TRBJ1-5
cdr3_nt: TGTGCCAGCAGCTTAGCAGGGGTTAGCAATCAGCCCCAGCATTTT
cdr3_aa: CASSLAGVSNQPQHF

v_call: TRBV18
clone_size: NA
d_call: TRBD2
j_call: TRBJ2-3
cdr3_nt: TGTGCCAGCTCACCCCAGCGGGGAAACACAGATACGCAGTATTTT
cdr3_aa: CASSPQRGNTDTQYF

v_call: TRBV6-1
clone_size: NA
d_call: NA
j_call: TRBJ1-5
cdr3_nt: TGTGCCAGCAGTGGGACAGCATACAATCAGCCCCAGCATTTT
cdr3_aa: CASSGTAYNQPQHF

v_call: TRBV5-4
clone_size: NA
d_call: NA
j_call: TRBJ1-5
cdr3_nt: TGTGCCAGCAGCTTTGGGGGAGGGAGCAATCAGCCCCAGCATTTT
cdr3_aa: CASSFGGGSNQPQHF

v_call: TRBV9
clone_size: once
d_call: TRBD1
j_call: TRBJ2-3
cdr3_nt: TGTGCCAGCAGCCCAGGGACAGGGGAAGCGGATACGCAGTATTTT
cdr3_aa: CASSPGTGEADTQYF

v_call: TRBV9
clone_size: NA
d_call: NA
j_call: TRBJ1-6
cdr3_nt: TGTGCCAGCAGCTACGAACCCAGCTCCTATAATTCACCCCTCCACTTT
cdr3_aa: CASSYEPSSYNSPLHF

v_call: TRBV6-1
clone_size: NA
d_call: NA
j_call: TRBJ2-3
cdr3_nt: TGTGCCAGCAGTGGGGTCACAGATACGCAGTATTTT
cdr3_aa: CASSGVTDTQYF

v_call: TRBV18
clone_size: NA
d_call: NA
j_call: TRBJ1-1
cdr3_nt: TGTGCCAGCTCACCATCTTGGAACACTGAAGCTTTCTTT
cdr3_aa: CASSPSWNTEAFF

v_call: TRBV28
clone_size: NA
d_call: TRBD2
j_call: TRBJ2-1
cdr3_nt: TGTGCCAGCAGTGCCCCGGGAGGACGGAATGAGCAGTTCTTC
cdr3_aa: CASSAPGGRNEQFF

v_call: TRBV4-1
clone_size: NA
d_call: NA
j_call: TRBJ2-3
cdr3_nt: TGCGCCAGCAGCCAAGTCGGGGAGGACACAGATACGCAGTATTTT
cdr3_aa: CASSQVGEDTDTQYF

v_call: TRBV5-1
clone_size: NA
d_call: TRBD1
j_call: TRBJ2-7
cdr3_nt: TGCGCCAGCAGCTTCACCGGGGACAGGGGCCACGAGCAGTACTTC
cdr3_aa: CASSFTGDRGHEQYF

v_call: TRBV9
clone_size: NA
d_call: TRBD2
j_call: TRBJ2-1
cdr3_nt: TGTGCCAGCAGCGCCTCTAGCGGGAGCCACAATGAGCAGTTCTTC
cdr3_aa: CASSASSGSHNEQFF

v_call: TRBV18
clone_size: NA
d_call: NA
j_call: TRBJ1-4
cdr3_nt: TGTGCCAGCTCCCCGGATGGGGGGGCGACTAATGAAAAACTGTTTTTT
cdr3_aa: CASSPDGGATNEKLFF

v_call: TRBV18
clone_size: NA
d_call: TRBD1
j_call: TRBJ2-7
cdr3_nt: TGTGCCAGCTCGTCAACAGGGGGCCAGGGCGAGCAGTACTTC
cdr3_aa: CASSSTGGQGEQYF

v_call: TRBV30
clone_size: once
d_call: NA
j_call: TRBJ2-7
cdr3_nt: TGTGCCTGGAGTCCAGGGACTGGAGGAAACGAGCAGTACTTC
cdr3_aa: CAWSPGTGGNEQYF

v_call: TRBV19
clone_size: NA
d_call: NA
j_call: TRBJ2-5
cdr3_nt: TGTGCCAGTAGTCTGTCGACAGGGAGGGAGACCCAGTACTTC
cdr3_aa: CASSLSTGRETQYF

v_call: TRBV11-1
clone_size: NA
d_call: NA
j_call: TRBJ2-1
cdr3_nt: TGTGCCAGCAGTCGAGAGACAGGCGAATCGGAGCAGTTCTTC
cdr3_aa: CASSRETGESEQFF

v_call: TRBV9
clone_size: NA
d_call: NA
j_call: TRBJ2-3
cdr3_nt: TGTGCCAGCAGTCCCACGAGCGCAGATACGCAGTATTTT
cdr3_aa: CASSPTSADTQYF

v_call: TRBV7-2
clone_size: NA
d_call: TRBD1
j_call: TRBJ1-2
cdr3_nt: TGTGCCAGCAGCTCGCCCATTGACAGGGGGTATGGCTACACCTTC
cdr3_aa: CASSSPIDRGYGYTF

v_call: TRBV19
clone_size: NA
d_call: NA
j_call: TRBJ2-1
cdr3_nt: TGTGCCAGTAGTCCGGGCTCCTACAATGAGCAGTTCTTC
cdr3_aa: CASSPGSYNEQFF

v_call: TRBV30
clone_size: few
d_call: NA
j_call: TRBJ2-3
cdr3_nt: TGTGCCTGGAGCCAGCGCCAAAGGGGCAATGCGGGGTATTTT
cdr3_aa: CAWSQRQRGNAGYF

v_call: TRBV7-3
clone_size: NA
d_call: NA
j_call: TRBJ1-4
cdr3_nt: TGTGCCAGCAGCTTAAATGGCCGGGGGGCATCTAATGAAAAACTGTTTTTT
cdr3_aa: CASSLNGRGASNEKLFF

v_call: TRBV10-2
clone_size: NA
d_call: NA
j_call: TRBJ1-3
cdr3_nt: TGCGCCAGCAGTGATGCCGGCCGGGGGCCCGGAAACACCATATATTTT
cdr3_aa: CASSDAGRGPGNTIYF

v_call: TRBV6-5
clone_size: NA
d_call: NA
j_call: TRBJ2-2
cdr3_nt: TGTGCCAGCAGTTACCAACCCGGAGCCGGGGAGCTGTTTTTT
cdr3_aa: CASSYQPGAGELFF

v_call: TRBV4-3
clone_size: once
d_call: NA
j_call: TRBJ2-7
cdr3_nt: TGCGCCAGCAGCAATGGGCCTTCTGGCTCCTACGAGCAGTACTTC
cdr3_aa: CASSNGPSGSYEQYF

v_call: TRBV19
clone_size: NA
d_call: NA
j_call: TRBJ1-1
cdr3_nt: TGTGCCAGTATCTTAGGGGAGGCAGGCACTGAAGCTTTCTTT
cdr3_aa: CASILGEAGTEAFF

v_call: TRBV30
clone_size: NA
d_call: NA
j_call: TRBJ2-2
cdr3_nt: TGTGCCTGGAGTCGACAGGGAGGCGGGGAGCTGTTTTTT
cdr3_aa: CAWSRQGGGELFF

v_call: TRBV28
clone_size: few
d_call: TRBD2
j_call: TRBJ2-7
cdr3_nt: TGTGCCAGCATAAGCGGGGGCCGTACCTACGAGCAGTACTTC
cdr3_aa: CASISGGRTYEQYF

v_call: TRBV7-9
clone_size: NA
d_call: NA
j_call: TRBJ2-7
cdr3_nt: TGTGCCAGCAGCTTTCCCTCCCGGACGTCTAGCTACGAGCAGTACTTC
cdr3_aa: CASSFPSRTSSYEQYF

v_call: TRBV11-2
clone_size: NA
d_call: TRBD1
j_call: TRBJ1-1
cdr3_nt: TGTGCCAGCAGCTTCTACAGGGGTACGAACACTGAAGCTTTCTTT
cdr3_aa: CASSFYRGTNTEAFF